The 8 T cell receptor beta chains below all came from one sample that was sequenced in a study of blood T cells in healthy people across ages. PCR was performed a second time for about 7 to 11 cycles using a sample-barcoded 5' primer and a J-beta primer mix. One entry per CDR3 protein results from TCRdb running MiXCR on the 5' RACE reads. The table lists roughly 1,500,000 distinct CDR3 sequences, about 32% of them singletons. Material for sequencing was blood. These receptors were obtained from a woman in her 30s in good health.

The rearrangement links TRBV20-1 to TRBJ2-4; D may match TRBD1 or TRBD2 (5 bases each). The end of the DNA fits TRBJ2-7 better, so the J call may be wrong. The germline CDR1 and CDR2 sequences are DFQATT and SNEGSKA (reference sequence). The CDR3 runs to 14 residues. Here the CDR3 reads CSARVSGTYYEQYF. The CDR3 DNA sequence: TGCAGTGCTAGAGTTTCCGGGACGTACTACGAGCAGTACTTC.

The chain links TRBV5-1 to TRBJ1-6; a possible D gene is TRBD1 (6 bases). Germline V CDR1 and CDR2: SGHRS, YFSETQ. CDR3 length: 14 residues. Deletions cut 0 bases from V and 8 bases from J, with 9 bases between. CDR3 amino acids: CASSLGGLDSPLHF. The CDR3, as DNA: TGCGCCAGCAGCTTGGGGGGGCTTGATTCACCCCTCCACTTT. The full variable domain, rest sourced from reference TRBV5-1 and TRBJ1-6, is KAGVTQTPRYLIKTRGQQVTLSCSPISGHRSVSWYQQTPGQGLQFLFEYFSETQRNKGNFPGRFSGRQFSNSRSEMNVSTLELGDSALYLCASSLGGLDSPLHFGNGTRLTVT.

This clonotype was seen more than once but under ten times. The V call is TRBV5-1, the J call TRBJ2-1, with a tentative D call TRBD2 (6 bases). Germline values: CDR1 SGHRS, CDR2 YFSETQ. The length of the CDR3 is 13 residues. V lost 4 bases to trimming and J lost 8 bases, with 13 bases between them. CDR3 protein: CASSDLTGDEQFF. The CDR3 DNA follows: TGCGCCAGCAGCGATTTAACGGGGGATGAGCAGTTCTTC.

This clonotype was observed a few times. This chain uses TRBV7-9 with TRBJ2-1; the D is unclear. V gave up 2 bases and J gave up 8 bases, with 10 bases separating them. The CDR3 is made up of 13 amino acids. Germline assignment: CDR1 SEHNR and CDR2 FQNEAQ (reference sequence). Here the CDR3 reads CASSLRWSDEQFF. The CDR3 nucleotides read TGTGCCAGCAGCTTACGGTGGAGCGATGAGCAGTTCTTC.

V and J are TRBV27 and TRBJ1-3; D unclear. The CDR3 contains 14 residues. Trimming took off 5 bases at V and 3 bases at J, with 11 bases between the two ends. Germline lookup yields CDR1 MNHEY and CDR2 SMNVEV (reference sequence). CDR3 sequence (DNA): TGTGCCAGCAGTCCGCTGACCGATGGAAACACCATATATTTT. Translating gives CASSPLTDGNTIYF.

The V call is TRBV29-1, the J call TRBJ1-4, with D maybe TRBD1 (6 bases). The CDR3 is 13 residues long. The germline V gene has CDR1 SQVTM and CDR2 ANQGSEA. CDR3 sequence: CSATGTYNEKLFF. The CDR3 bases are TGCAGTGCTACAGGGACTTATAATGAAAAACTGTTTTTT.

This clonotype has just a few counts. Here the CDR3 reads CASSLGTSPGTDTQYF. CDR3 nucleotides: TGTGCCAGCAGCTTAGGGACATCCCCCGGCACAGATACGCAGTATTTT. This sequence joins TRBV7-9 and TRBJ2-3; tentatively, D is TRBD1 (5 bases). V lost 1 base, J lost 1 base, and 12 bases lay in between. Germline V CDR1 and CDR2: SEHNR, FQNEAQ (reference sequence). CDR3 size: 16 residues. Variable domain in full (rest from reference TRBV7-9 and TRBJ2-3): DTGVSQNPRHKITKRGQNVTFRCDPISEHNRLYWYRQTLGQGPEFLTYFQNEAQLEKSRLLSDRFSAERPKGSFSTLEIQRTEQGDSAMYLCASSLGTSPGTDTQYFGPGTRLTVL.

The chain employs TRBV4-1 and TRBJ2-7; D ambiguous. The CDR3 totals 13 residues. The ends were cut back, 0 bases at V and 4 bases at J, with 7 bases in the middle. Germline values: CDR1 MGHRA, CDR2 YSYEKL. This CDR3 is CASSQDIQYEQYF. Here the CDR3 DNA reads TGCGCCAGCAGCCAAGATATCCAGTACGAGCAGTACTTC.